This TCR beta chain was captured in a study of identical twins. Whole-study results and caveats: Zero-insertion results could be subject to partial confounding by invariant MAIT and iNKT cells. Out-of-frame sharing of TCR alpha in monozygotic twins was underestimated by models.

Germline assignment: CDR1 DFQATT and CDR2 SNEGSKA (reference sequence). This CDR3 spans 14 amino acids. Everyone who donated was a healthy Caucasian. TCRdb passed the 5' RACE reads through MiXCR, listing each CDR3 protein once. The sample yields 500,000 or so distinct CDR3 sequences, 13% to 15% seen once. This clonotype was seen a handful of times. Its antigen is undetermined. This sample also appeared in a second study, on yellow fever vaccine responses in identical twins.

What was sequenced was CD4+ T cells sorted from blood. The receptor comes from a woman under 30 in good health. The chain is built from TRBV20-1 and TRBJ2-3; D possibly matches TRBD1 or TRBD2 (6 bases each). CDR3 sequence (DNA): TGCAGCCAAGACCCGGGGGCGAGCACAGATACGCAGTATTTT. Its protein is CSQDPGASTDTQYF.